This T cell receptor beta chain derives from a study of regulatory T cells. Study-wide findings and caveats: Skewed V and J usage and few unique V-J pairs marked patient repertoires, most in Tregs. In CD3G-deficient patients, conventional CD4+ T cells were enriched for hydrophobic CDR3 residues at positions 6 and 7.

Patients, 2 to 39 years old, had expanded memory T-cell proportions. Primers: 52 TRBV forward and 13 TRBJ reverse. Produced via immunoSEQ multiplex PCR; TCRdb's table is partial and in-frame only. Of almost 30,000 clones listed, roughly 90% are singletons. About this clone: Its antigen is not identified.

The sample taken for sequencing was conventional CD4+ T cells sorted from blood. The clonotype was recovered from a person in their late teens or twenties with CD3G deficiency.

CDR3 residues: CASSATDRTDTQYF. For the CDR3, the DNA is TGTGCCAGCAGCGCAACTGATAGGACAGATACGCAGTATTTT. This sequence joins TRBV7-9 and TRBJ2-3; D unclear. The V gene lost 5 bases and the J gene lost 3 bases, with 12 bases spanning the gap. This CDR3 has 14 residues. CDR1 SEHNR and CDR2 FQNEAQ come from the germline V gene (reference sequence).